These 15 T cell receptor beta chains share one sample of origin, sequenced in a study of cytomegalovirus exposure and HLA in healthy donors. TCRdb keeps only in-frame clones here, not all; method: immunoSEQ multiplex PCR. This sample carries 200,000 or so clones, around 90% of them seen once, and the ten largest clones take 0.8% to 1.2%. The sample comprised PBMCs. All receptors come from a woman aged 18-29 years in good health and CMV-seronegative.

The genes are TRBV5-4 and TRBJ2-7; tentative D call: TRBD2 (5 bases). Per germline, CDR1 SGHNT and CDR2 YYREEE (reference sequence). Between the trimmed V and J ends, which lost 6 bases and 1 base, there was a span of 11 bases. There are 13 residues in the CDR3. CDR3 coding DNA: TGTGCCAGCATCCCCAGCGGATCCTACGAGCAGTACTTC. Protein product: CASIPSGSYEQYF.

The chain employs TRBV27 and TRBJ2-7; 10 positions agree with TRBD2. Losses at the gene ends were 6 bases for V and 3 bases for J; bases not matched to a gene: 8. The CDR3 runs to 15 residues. From germline, CDR1 is MNHEY and CDR2 SMNVEV (reference sequence). CDR3 sequence: CASSLTSGPYYEQYF. The DNA for the CDR3 is TGTGCCAGCAGCCTGACTAGCGGGCCTTACTACGAGCAGTACTTC.

The rearrangement uses TRBV30 and TRBJ2-3, with 13 positions matching TRBD2. Per the germline V gene, CDR1 is GTSNPN and CDR2 is SVGIG (reference sequence). The CDR3 length is 16 residues. The ends lost 1 base at V and 11 bases at J; junction bases unmatched: 12. The CDR3 DNA is TGTGCCTGGAGTGCGGGACTAGCGGGACCAAATTTTGGGCAGTATTTT. Translated, it gives CAWSAGLAGPNFGQYF.

Remarks on this clone: Mismatch with germline at one junction end may stem from a read error. The J gene is TRBJ2-3, the V gene TRBV6-1; a possible D gene is TRBD1 (6 bases). CDR1 is MNHNS, CDR2 SASEGT, per germline. This CDR3 spans 16 amino acids. The chain's CDR3 is CASSEALQGSRDTQYF. DNA of the CDR3: TGTGCCAGCAGTGAAGCGCTTCAGGGGAGCAGAGATACGCAGTATTTT.

V is TRBV27 and J is TRBJ2-1, with TRBD2 matching 11 bases. The V and J ends lost 0 bases and 4 bases, in that order; junction bases with no gene match: 2. Germline CDR1 reads MNHEY; CDR2 reads SMNVEV (reference sequence). The CDR3 length is 16 residues. CDR3 sequence reads: CASSLSGTSGYNEQFF. The DNA for the CDR3 is TGTGCCAGCAGTTTATCGGGGACTAGCGGATACAATGAGCAGTTCTTC.

The CDR3 here is CASSPPLKGQGIGEKLFF. Written as DNA, the CDR3 is TGCGCCAGCAGCCCTCCGTTAAAGGGACAGGGGATCGGTGAAAAACTGTTTTTT. The rearrangement joins TRBV5-1 to TRBJ1-4, with TRBD1 matching 10 bases. The CDR3 contains 18 residues. Trimming at V came to 4 bases and at J to 7 bases, leaving 16 bases not matched to a gene. CDR1 and CDR2 from the germline V gene are SGHRS and YFSETQ.

This chain connects TRBV11-2 to TRBJ2-5; 7 nucleotides align to TRBD2. The CDR3 consists of 15 residues. V lost 5 bases, J lost 0 bases, and 6 bases stayed unmatched. Germline V gives CDR1 SGHAT, CDR2 FQNNGV. CDR3 bases: TGTGCCAGCAGCCTGCTGGGGGGGTACCAAGAGACCCAGTACTTC. This sequence encodes CASSLLGGYQETQYF. Together with reference TRBV11-2 and TRBJ2-5, the CDR3 gives the full variable domain: EAGVAQSPRYKIIEKRQSVAFWCNPISGHATLYWYQQILGQGPKLLIQFQNNGVVDDSQLPKDRFSAERLKGVDSTLKIQPAKLEDSAVYLCASSLLGGYQETQYFGPGTRLLVL.

The chain carries TRBV25-1 and TRBJ1-5; 8 bases fit TRBD1. The CDR3 extends over 14 amino acids. Germline CDR1 is MGHDK and CDR2 is SYGVNS. V shed 2 bases, J shed 3 bases, and the junction held 0 bases outside the gene matches. CDR3 coding DNA: TGTGCCAGCAGTGAACAGGGGGCCAATCAGCCCCAGCATTTT. It specifies CASSEQGANQPQHF.

The rearrangement links TRBV6-1 to TRBJ1-5; a weak D match, TRBD1 (5 bases). Trimming took 5 bases from V and 3 from J, leaving 14 bases between them. This CDR3 comprises 15 residues. Per germline, CDR1 MNHNS and CDR2 SASEGT. CDR3 DNA sequence: TGTGCCAGCAGTCAATCAGGGTTCTCCAATCAGCCCCAGCATTTT. Residues: CASSQSGFSNQPQHF.

The chain combines TRBV6-1 with TRBJ2-7, with 10 nucleotides matching TRBD1. CDR1 is MNHNS and CDR2 is SASEGT in the germline V gene. The CDR3 is made up of 14 amino acids. J lost 7 bases, V lost 3 bases, and 6 bases had no gene match. The CDR3 sequence is CASSDGTGVREQYF. Here the CDR3 DNA reads TGTGCCAGCAGTGACGGGACAGGGGTGCGGGAGCAGTACTTC.

This chain joins TRBV15 and TRBJ1-3; D remains ambiguous. The CDR3 runs 16 residues. The V gene lost 6 bases and the J gene lost 0 bases, with 15 bases spanning the gap. Germline lookup yields CDR1 LNHNV and CDR2 YYDKDF (reference sequence). The CDR3 is CATSPRPRGSGNTIYF. DNA of the CDR3: TGTGCCACCAGTCCCCGCCCGCGGGGCTCTGGAAACACCATATATTTT.

This chain connects TRBV7-6 to TRBJ2-1, with a possible D match to TRBD2 (5 bases). V was trimmed by 0 bases and J by 0 bases, leaving 9 bases between them. The CDR3 length is 16 residues. From germline, CDR1 is SGHVS and CDR2 FNYEAQ. CDR3 region: CASSLAVGSSYNEQFF. The CDR3 DNA follows: TGTGCCAGCAGCTTAGCAGTTGGGAGCTCCTACAATGAGCAGTTCTTC.

This clone was detected only a few times. The genes are TRBV28 and TRBJ1-2; the D is unclear. V lost 6 bases and J 6 bases, leaving 14 bases between the germline ends. CDR1 is MDHEN, CDR2 SYDVKM, per germline. The CDR3 has 13 residues. The CDR3: CASSLPGRDGYTF. CDR3 sequence (DNA): TGTGCCAGCAGCTTGCCGGGGAGGGATGGCTACACCTTC.

This chain joins TRBV6-1 and TRBJ2-5; D might be TRBD2 (5 bases). Germline V CDR1 and CDR2: MNHNS, SASEGT. V gave up 1 base and J gave up 4 bases, with 13 bases separating them. The CDR3 extends over 15 amino acids. For the CDR3, the DNA is TGTGCCAGCAGTGAAGGGACTTTACTTAGAGAGACCCAGTACTTC. As protein: CASSEGTLLRETQYF.

There are a few counts of this clone. The rearrangement uses TRBV7-9 and TRBJ2-1; tentatively, D is TRBD1 (6 bases). Deletions cut 8 bases from V and 3 bases from J, with 17 bases between. This CDR3 has 15 residues. Germline CDR1 and CDR2: SEHNR and FQNEAQ (reference sequence). In DNA form, the CDR3 reads TGTGCCAGCCGACAACAGGGTCCCCTCTACAATGAGCAGTTCTTC. Its protein is CASRQQGPLYNEQFF.